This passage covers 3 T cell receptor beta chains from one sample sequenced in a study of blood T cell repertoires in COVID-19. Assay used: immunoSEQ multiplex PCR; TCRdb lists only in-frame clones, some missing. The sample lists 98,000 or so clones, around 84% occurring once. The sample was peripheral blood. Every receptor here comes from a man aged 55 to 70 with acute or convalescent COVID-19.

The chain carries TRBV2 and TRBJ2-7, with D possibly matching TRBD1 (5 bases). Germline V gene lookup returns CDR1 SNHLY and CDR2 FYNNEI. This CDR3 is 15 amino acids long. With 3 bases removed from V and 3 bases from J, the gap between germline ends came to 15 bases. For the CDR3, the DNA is TGTGCCAGCAGTGACGGCTGGACACCTAACTACGAGCAGTACTTC. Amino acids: CASSDGWTPNYEQYF.

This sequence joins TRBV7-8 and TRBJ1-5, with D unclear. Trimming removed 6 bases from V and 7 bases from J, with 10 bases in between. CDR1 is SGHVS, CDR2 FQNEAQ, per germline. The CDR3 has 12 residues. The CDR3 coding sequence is TGTGCCAGCAGTCGGGGTGTCCAGCCCCAGCATTTT. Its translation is CASSRGVQPQHF.

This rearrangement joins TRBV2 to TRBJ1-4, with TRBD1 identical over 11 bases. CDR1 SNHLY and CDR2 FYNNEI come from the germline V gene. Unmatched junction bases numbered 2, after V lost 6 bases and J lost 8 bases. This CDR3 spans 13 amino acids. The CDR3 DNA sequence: TGTGCCAGCAGGGACAGGGGGCCAGAAAAACTGTTTTTT. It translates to CASRDRGPEKLFF.